The 18 T cell receptor beta chains below were found in one sample sequenced in a study of blood T cell repertoires in COVID-19. The repertoire was sequenced with immunoSEQ multiplex PCR; TCRdb's copy has only in-frame clones and lacks some. The table shows a few hundred thousand clones, with around 87% occurring only once. Specimen: peripheral blood. The receptors come from a woman between 45 and 65 years old who had recovered from COVID-19.

The rearrangement links TRBV6-1 to TRBJ2-1; D may be TRBD2 (5 bases). This CDR3 region has 15 residues. Looked up from germline, CDR1 is MNHNS and CDR2 is SASEGT. V lost 2 bases, J lost 4 bases, and 12 bases lay in between. The CDR3 region has the DNA TGTGCCAGCAGTGAAATGCGGGTACGGTACAATGAGCAGTTCTTC. Its translation: CASSEMRVRYNEQFF.

J is TRBJ2-2 and V is TRBV11-3; D possibly corresponds to TRBD1 (5 bases). The V gene's germline CDR1 is SGHNT and CDR2 YENEEA. V was cut by 0 bases and J by 4 bases, with 12 bases left in between. The CDR3 consists of 16 residues. The CDR3 loop is CASSLDAARGTGELFF. CDR3 sequence (DNA): TGTGCCAGCAGCTTAGATGCAGCTAGGGGCACCGGGGAGCTGTTTTTT.

In this sample, this clone turned up a few times. This chain links TRBV10-3 with TRBJ1-3; tentative D call: TRBD1 (6 bases). The ends were cut back, 10 bases at V and 0 bases at J, with 22 bases in the middle. Germline assignment: CDR1 ENHRY and CDR2 SYGVKD. The CDR3 contains 17 residues. The CDR3 DNA reads TGTGCCACTTTCGCGCCAGGGGAACCGAGCTCTGGAAACACCATATATTTT. This translates into CATFAPGEPSSGNTIYF.

At least ten counts were recorded for this clone. The chain links TRBV6-1 to TRBJ1-2; no definite D call. CDR1 MNHNS and CDR2 SASEGT come from the germline V gene. V was clipped by 3 bases and J by 6 bases, with 11 bases between them. This CDR3 contains 13 residues. Here the CDR3 DNA reads TGTGCCAGCAGTGACCAGGTAACCGATGGCTACACCTTC. Protein: CASSDQVTDGYTF.

This sequence joins TRBV7-2 and TRBJ2-2; TRBD2 aligns across 7 bases. The CDR3 runs 16 residues. Per germline, CDR1 SGHTA and CDR2 FQGNSA. J was trimmed by 2 bases and V by 1 base; bases with no gene match: 4. The CDR3: CASSLVGGFNTGELFF. As DNA, the CDR3 is TGTGCCAGCAGCTTAGTCGGGGGGTTTAACACCGGGGAGCTGTTTTTT.

The V and J genes are TRBV6-1 and TRBJ2-1, with D unclear. Germline V gene sequence: CDR1 MNHNS, CDR2 SASEGT. V lost 0 bases and J lost 15, with 9 bases in between. This CDR3 is 11 amino acids long. The CDR3 loop reads CASSEALRLFF. For the CDR3, the DNA is TGTGCCAGCAGTGAAGCCCTTAGACTGTTCTTC.

This chain uses TRBV5-6 with TRBJ2-7; 9 positions match TRBD2. This CDR3 comprises 18 residues. Germline V gives CDR1 SGHDT, CDR2 YYEEEE. J gave up 2 bases and V 8 bases, and 20 bases lay outside the gene matches. The CDR3 DNA follows: TGTGCCAGTAACCGGGGGCGGGAGGGCCCTTGGGGAGCCTACGAGCAGTACTTC. The encoded protein is CASNRGREGPWGAYEQYF. The full variable domain, in which reference TRBV5-6 and TRBJ2-7 provide the parts outside the CDR3, is DAGVTQSPTHLIKTRGQQVTLRCSPKSGHDTVSWYQQALGQGPQFIFQYYEEEERQRGNFPDRFSGHQFPNYSSELNVNALLLGDSALYLCASNRGREGPWGAYEQYFGPGTRLTVT.

Turning to this clone: The same CDR3 is also encoded by other DNA sequences in this sample. The chain combines TRBV27 with TRBJ2-1, with a weak D call TRBD2 (6 bases). V lost 5 bases and J 1 base, leaving 15 bases between the germline ends. CDR1 MNHEY and CDR2 SMNVEV come from the germline V gene (reference sequence). The CDR3 has 16 residues. The CDR3 DNA reads as TGTGCCAGCAGTCTGAGAAGAGCGGGTTCCTACAATGAGCAGTTCTTC. This translates into CASSLRRAGSYNEQFF.

V is TRBV9 and J is TRBJ2-5, with D unresolved. From germline, CDR1 is SGDLS and CDR2 YYNGEE. V lost 0 bases and J lost 2, with 11 bases in between. The CDR3 sequence is 15 residues long. The CDR3 DNA reads as TGTGCCAGCAGCGTAGTTTCCGGAGATCAAGAGACCCAGTACTTC. This translates into CASSVVSGDQETQYF.

The V and J genes are TRBV2 and TRBJ2-3; 8 positions match TRBD1. Germline V gene data show CDR1 as SNHLY and CDR2 as FYNNEI. V lost 4 bases, J lost 3 bases, and 6 bases stayed unmatched. CDR3 size: 15 residues. The DNA of the CDR3 is TGTGCCAGCAGTGTCGGACAGGGCTCGACAGATACGCAGTATTTT. Encoded protein: CASSVGQGSTDTQYF.

This clone has only a few counts. The chain carries TRBV5-4 and TRBJ2-1; TRBD1 aligns across 7 bases. The CDR3 spans 12 residues. Germline CDR1 SGHNT, CDR2 YYREEE (reference sequence). Trimming at V came to 2 bases and at J to 14 bases, leaving 7 bases not matched to a gene. CDR3 in DNA: TGTGCCAGCAGCTTAGAAACAGGGGATAAGTTCTTC. Translation gives CASSLETGDKFF. The full variable domain, completed using reference TRBV5-4 and TRBJ2-1, is ETGVTQSPTHLIKTRGQQVTLRCSSQSGHNTVSWYQQALGQGPQFIFQYYREEENGRGNFPPRFSGLQFPNYSSELNVNALELDDSALYLCASSLETGDKFFGPGTRLTVL.

The rearrangement uses TRBV5-6 and TRBJ2-7; 8 nucleotides match TRBD1. Germline CDR1 reads SGHDT; CDR2 reads YYEEEE. CDR3 length: 14 amino acids. V shed 2 bases and J 2 bases; nucleotides not matched to a gene: 3. Here the CDR3 reads CASSLPTGAYEQYF. Written as DNA, the CDR3 is TGTGCCAGCAGCTTACCGACAGGGGCCTACGAGCAGTACTTC.

The chain uses TRBV6-1 and TRBJ2-1; the match to TRBD1 covers 7 bases. Germline trimming cut 3 bases from V and 4 bases from J; bases unmatched to any gene: 0. CDR3 length equals 13 residues. Germline CDR1 is MNHNS and CDR2 is SASEGT. The CDR3 sequence: CASSEGQYNEQFF. The CDR3, as DNA: TGTGCCAGCAGTGAGGGACAGTACAATGAGCAGTTCTTC.

The gene calls are TRBV7-8 and TRBJ2-3; no clear D. CDR1 SGHVS and CDR2 FQNEAQ come from the germline V gene. V lost 5 bases, J lost 2 bases, and 5 bases lay in between. CDR3 length equals 12 residues. The CDR3 spells CASSPFTDTQYF. The CDR3 nucleotides are TGTGCCAGCAGCCCATTCACAGATACGCAGTATTTT.

This clone showed up just once. The CDR3 sequence: CASSQRSGGAGETQYF. The CDR3 bases are TGTGCCAGCAGCCAAAGGTCCGGGGGGGCCGGAGAGACCCAGTACTTC. The rearrangement links TRBV3-1 (or the pseudogene TRBV3-2) to TRBJ2-5, with TRBD2 identical over 8 bases. V shed 2 bases and J 4 bases; nucleotides not matched to a gene: 9. In germline, CDR1 is LGHDT, CDR2 YNNKEL (reference sequence). The CDR3 runs 16 residues.

The chain couples TRBV5-1 to TRBJ1-3, with 7 positions matching TRBD1. Germline V gene data show CDR1 as SGHRS and CDR2 as YFSETQ. The CDR3 spans 15 residues. The trim removed 5 bases at V and 1 base at J, leaving 6 bases unmatched. The CDR3 region is CASREQGTSGNTIYF. CDR3 nucleotides: TGCGCCAGCAGAGAACAGGGGACGTCTGGAAACACCATATATTTT. The full variable domain, its missing parts supplied by reference TRBV5-1 and TRBJ1-3, is KAGVTQTPRYLIKTRGQQVTLSCSPISGHRSVSWYQQTPGQGLQFLFEYFSETQRNKGNFPGRFSGRQFSNSRSEMNVSTLELGDSALYLCASREQGTSGNTIYFGEGSWLTVV.

The chain is built from TRBV6-5 and TRBJ1-1, with a tentative D call TRBD1 (6 bases). The V and J ends lost 8 bases and 1 base respectively, with 17 bases between them. CDR1 is MNHEY and CDR2 is SVGAGI in the germline V gene. This CDR3 has 15 residues. The CDR3 loop reads CASWTDSQGNTEAFF. The DNA of the CDR3 is TGTGCCAGCTGGACAGACAGCCAAGGGAACACTGAAGCTTTCTTT.

This chain links TRBV5-1 with TRBJ2-3, with D perhaps matching TRBD1 (5 bases). The germline CDR1 and CDR2 sequences are SGHRS and YFSETQ. The CDR3 contains 17 residues. The V and J ends lost 2 bases and 1 base respectively, with 17 bases between them. CDR3 coding DNA: TGCGCCAGCAGCTTTCCTCCCGGACAAACGGGCACAGATACGCAGTATTTT. It yields the protein CASSFPPGQTGTDTQYF.